This T cell receptor beta chain was sequenced for a study of OX40 agonist ivuxolimab in advanced cancers. General study results and limits: Compared with CD4+, CD8+ T cells on average had more expanded clones.

The CDR3 totals 14 residues. Germline lookup yields CDR1 LNHDA and CDR2 SQIVND (reference sequence). Deletions cut 5 bases from V and 5 bases from J, with 13 bases between. Only in-frame clones appear in the TCRdb table, and some are missing; sequencing was by immunoSEQ multiplex PCR. The data hold approximately 60,000 clones, with approximately 80% observed a single time. This clone showed up just a few times. Its antigen is undetermined. The receptor was isolated from an adult with an advanced solid tumor such as melanoma, head and neck, liver or kidney cancer. The chain combines TRBV19 with TRBJ1-5; no definite D call. The sample in question was CD4+ or CD8+ T cells sorted from blood, obtained in a trial of the OX40 agonist ivuxolimab. The CDR3 is CASSPRARDQPQHF. CDR3 nucleotides: TGTGCCAGTAGTCCTCGGGCCCGAGATCAGCCCCAGCATTTT.